The 16 T cell receptor beta chains below were found in one sample sequenced in a study of T cell responses to AZD1222 COVID-19 vaccine. Using immunoSEQ multiplex PCR, the repertoire was profiled, and TCRdb retains in-frame clones only, with some absent. This table has around 120,000 clones, approximately 90% appearing once. The sequencing here drew on peripheral blood, taken 28 days after the second AZD1222 dose. All receptors come from an adult who received the AZD1222 COVID-19 vaccine.

The CDR3 region is CASSLRGRGYNEQFF. The CDR3, as DNA: TGTGCCAGCAGCTTAAGGGGGAGGGGATACAATGAGCAGTTCTTC. The rearrangement uses TRBV7-3 and TRBJ2-1; 7 nucleotides agree with TRBD2. CDR1 and CDR2 (germline): SGHTA, FQGTGA. CDR3 length: 15 residues. V lost 1 base and J lost 4; bases outside the gene matches: 4.

This chain uses TRBV7-8 with TRBJ2-5; 8 bases are a match to TRBD2. Germline CDR1 reads SGHVS; CDR2 reads FQNEAQ. The CDR3 runs to 13 residues. The V gene end was trimmed by 4 bases and the J gene end by 6 bases; junction bases not matched to a gene: 4. CDR3 in amino acids: CASSSSGGKTQYF. In DNA form, the CDR3 reads TGTGCCAGCAGCTCTTCGGGAGGGAAGACCCAGTACTTC.

This chain connects TRBV2 to TRBJ2-7; TRBD1 is a possible D gene (6 bases). Germline assignment: CDR1 SNHLY and CDR2 FYNNEI. This CDR3 contains 13 residues. Trimming stripped 7 bases from V and 0 bases from J, with 10 bases between. The CDR3: CASKTGFSYEQYF. The DNA for the CDR3 is TGTGCCAGCAAAACAGGGTTCTCCTACGAGCAGTACTTC. Full variable domain (rest looked up from reference TRBV2 and TRBJ2-7): EPEVTQTPSHQVTQMGQEVILRCVPISNHLYFYWYRQILGQKVEFLVSFYNNEISEKSEIFDDQFSVERPDGSNFTLKIRSTKLEDSAMYFCASKTGFSYEQYFGPGTRLTVT.

The V gene is TRBV7-2, the J gene TRBJ2-5; D is uncertain. The V end was cut by 6 bases, the J end by 4 bases, with 12 bases between. Germline-derived CDR1 and CDR2 are SGHTA and FQGNSA. This CDR3 region has 13 residues. CDR3: CASSRTIGETQYF. The CDR3 bases are TGTGCCAGCAGTAGAACGATTGGAGAGACCCAGTACTTC.

The genes are TRBV7-2 and TRBJ2-7; TRBD2 aligns across 7 bases. The germline gives CDR1 SGHTA, CDR2 FQGNSA. The CDR3 consists of 15 residues. The J segment lost 9 bases and the V segment lost 4 bases, leaving 15 bases of the junction unmatched. CDR3 residues: CASSSTTSATLGQYF. The CDR3 DNA follows: TGTGCCAGCAGCTCCACCACTAGCGCCACCTTGGGGCAGTACTTC.

The chain carries TRBV4-1 and TRBJ2-2, with TRBD2 matching over 8 bases. The CDR3 contains 18 residues. The ends lost 1 base at V and 6 bases at J; junction bases unmatched: 13. Germline CDR1 is MGHRA and CDR2 is YSYEKL. Here the CDR3 DNA reads TGCGCCAGCAGCCAAGTAGCCAGCGGGGGCGCGAGGGCCGGGGAGCTGTTTTTT. It is translated as CASSQVASGGARAGELFF.

This chain uses TRBV7-6 with TRBJ1-1, with unresolved D. V lost 5 bases and J 1 base, leaving 5 bases between the germline ends. The CDR3 consists of 12 residues. Germline-derived CDR1 and CDR2 are SGHVS and FNYEAQ. The chain's CDR3 is CASSRGNTEAFF. The CDR3 DNA follows: TGTGCCAGCAGCAGAGGGAACACTGAAGCTTTCTTT.

The chain employs TRBV19 and TRBJ2-1; no clear D. This CDR3 is 15 amino acids long. Germline V CDR1 and CDR2: LNHDA, SQIVND (reference sequence). V dropped 7 bases and J dropped 1 base, with 14 bases sitting between them. In nucleotides, the CDR3 is TGTGCCAGTACACAGTGGGTAGGTTCCTACAATGAGCAGTTCTTC. This encodes CASTQWVGSYNEQFF.

This clone was observed once. The chain links TRBV6-1 to TRBJ2-4, with 10 bases identical to TRBD1. CDR1 and CDR2 (germline): MNHNS, SASEGT. The CDR3 sequence is 15 residues long. V shed 2 bases and J 7 bases; nucleotides not matched to a gene: 5. CDR3 in DNA: TGTGCCAGCAGTGAACGAGGACAGGGGGGCAACATTCAGTACTTC. The encoded protein is CASSERGQGGNIQYF.

The V call is TRBV2, the J call TRBJ2-7; unclear D gene. The CDR3 has 15 amino acids. V gave up 1 base and J gave up 6 bases, with 16 bases separating them. Germline V gene data show CDR1 as SNHLY and CDR2 as FYNNEI. CDR3 nucleotides: TGTGCCAGCAGTGAAGAAGACCTCCGAGCTGGCGAGCAGTACTTC. As protein: CASSEEDLRAGEQYF.

This chain connects TRBV25-1 to TRBJ2-7; D may be TRBD2 (6 bases). Germline V lookup: CDR1 MGHDK, CDR2 SYGVNS. This CDR3 spans 12 amino acids. V gave up 4 bases and J gave up 6 bases, with 10 bases separating them. CDR3 residues: CASSVSGVEQYF. The CDR3 coding sequence is TGTGCCAGCAGTGTGTCGGGAGTCGAGCAGTACTTC.

The chain has TRBV25-1 and TRBJ1-5; 8 nucleotides align to TRBD1. The junction had 5 bases not matched to a gene; V was cut back by 4 bases and J by 0 bases. Germline lookup yields CDR1 MGHDK and CDR2 SYGVNS. The CDR3 runs to 16 residues. The CDR3 loop reads CASSGGTGGSNQPQHF. CDR3 DNA sequence: TGTGCCAGCAGTGGGGGGACAGGAGGTAGCAATCAGCCCCAGCATTTT. Drawing the rest from reference TRBV25-1 and TRBJ1-5, the complete variable domain is EADIYQTPRYLVIGTGKKITLECSQTMGHDKMYWYQQDPGMELHLIHYSYGVNSTEKGDLSSESTVSRIRTEHFPLTLESARPSHTSQYLCASSGGTGGSNQPQHFGDGTRLSIL.

V usage is TRBV30 and J usage is TRBJ2-1; no firm D call. This CDR3 has 13 residues. Germline loops: CDR1 GTSNPN, CDR2 SVGIG (reference sequence). Trimming cost V 5 bases and J 7 bases, with 15 bases left between them. The CDR3 loop reads CAWGGVLSNEQFF. In DNA form, the CDR3 reads TGTGCCTGGGGTGGGGTCTTATCAAATGAGCAGTTCTTC.

The V gene is TRBV30, the J gene TRBJ2-1; a weak D match, TRBD2 (6 bases). The CDR3 spans 13 residues. Trimming removed 0 bases at V and 9 bases at J, with 12 bases between. Germline V gives CDR1 GTSNPN, CDR2 SVGIG (reference sequence). DNA for the CDR3: TGTGCCTGGAGTGTGGAGGGTTGGGCTGAGCAGTTCTTC. It is translated as CAWSVEGWAEQFF.

The CDR3 sequence is CASSATVGGNTEAFF. The CDR3 DNA follows: TGTGCCAGCAGTGCAACAGTGGGTGGGAACACTGAAGCTTTCTTT. The rearrangement uses TRBV25-1 and TRBJ1-1, with unresolved D. Trimming took off 4 bases at V and 1 base at J, with 13 bases between the two ends. Germline V gene data show CDR1 as MGHDK and CDR2 as SYGVNS. This CDR3 has 15 residues.

This clone was seen only a few times. V usage is TRBV7-3 and J usage is TRBJ2-5, with 8 bases that match TRBD2. The germline CDR1 and CDR2 sequences are SGHTA and FQGTGA. The CDR3 contains 15 residues. With V trimmed by 1 base and J by 2 bases, 3 bases remained unmatched. In DNA form, the CDR3 reads TGTGCCAGCAGCTTAAGTCCGGGAGGGCAAGAGACCCAGTACTTC. Protein sequence: CASSLSPGGQETQYF.